The 26 T cell receptor beta chains in this list originate from one sample, sequenced in a study of molecular identifiers for immune sequencing clone quantification. MiXCR, run by TCRdb on the PCR reads, gives a single entry per CDR3 protein. Of under 350,000 distinct CDR3 sequences in the sample, over 20% were seen once. The sequenced sample consisted of naive CD8+ T cells from blood, with Jurkat cell RNA spiked in. Stated subset: FACS-sorted CD8+CD4-CCR7+CD45RA+ naive T cells. These receptors were taken from a human donor in good health. Some libraries in this study had Jurkat cell RNA spiked in.

Notes on this clonotype: A read error may account for a junction end that differs from germline. V gene TRBV7-9 combines with J gene TRBJ1-6, with no clear D. Germline V gene sequence: CDR1 SEHNR, CDR2 FQNEAQ (reference sequence). The CDR3 extends over 15 amino acids. This chain's CDR3 is CASSLGWRENSPLPF. For the CDR3, the DNA is TGTGCCAGCAGCTTAGGTTGGCGGGAGAATTCACCCCTCCCCTTT.

Many counts were recorded for this clonotype. The DNA for the CDR3 is TGTGCCATCAGTACAGGGTCAGAGACCCAGTACTTC. Amino acid sequence: CAISTGSETQYF. The rearrangement links TRBV10-3 to TRBJ2-5; D is possibly TRBD1 (6 bases). This CDR3 contains 12 residues. Germline CDR1 is ENHRY and CDR2 is SYGVKD. Trimming took off 5 bases at V and 4 bases at J, with 8 bases between the two ends.

As DNA, the CDR3 is TGTGCCAGCAGTTTATTGGGGCGGGAAGACGAGCAGTACTTC. It encodes CASSLLGREDEQYF. V is TRBV27 and J is TRBJ2-7; a weak D match, TRBD2 (6 bases). Trimming pared 1 base from V and 5 bases from J, leaving 12 bases between. This CDR3 contains 14 residues. Germline-derived CDR1 and CDR2 are MNHEY and SMNVEV (reference sequence).

This clonotype was picked up a small number of times. V usage is TRBV21-1 and J usage is TRBJ1-5; the tabulated D call, TRBD1, remains unverified against the DNA. TRBV21-1 is listed as a pseudogene. This CDR3 is 16 amino acids long. CDR3 in amino acids: CASSSGTHNSNQPQHF. In nucleotides, the CDR3 is TGTGCCAGCAGCAGCGGGACACATAATAGCAATCAGCCCCAGCATTTT.

The chain recombines TRBV3-1 with TRBJ2-3, with TRBD2 matching 8 bases. V was clipped by 1 base and J by 5 bases; unmatched bases: 5. Germline V lookup: CDR1 LGHDT, CDR2 YNNKEL (reference sequence). The CDR3 consists of 15 residues. CDR3 sequence: CASSQVAGGLDTQYF. The CDR3 nucleotides are TGTGCCAGCAGCCAAGTGGCGGGGGGACTAGATACGCAGTATTTT.

This chain links TRBV7-9 with TRBJ2-7; maybe TRBD1 (6 bases). Germline V gene data show CDR1 as SEHNR and CDR2 as FQNEAQ (reference sequence). The CDR3 loop spans 15 amino acids. Trimming removed 5 bases from V and 7 bases from J, with 21 bases in between. CDR3 DNA: TGTGCCAGCAGCGAACCCGGGACACGTTCCCGGGAGCAGTACTTC. Its protein is CASSEPGTRSREQYF. Full variable domain (rest looked up from reference TRBV7-9 and TRBJ2-7): DTGVSQNPRHKITKRGQNVTFRCDPISEHNRLYWYRQTLGQGPEFLTYFQNEAQLEKSRLLSDRFSAERPKGSFSTLEIQRTEQGDSAMYLCASSEPGTRSREQYFGPGTRLTVT.

A single count supports this clonotype. V and J are TRBV5-6 and TRBJ2-7, with 7 bases fitting TRBD2. V shed 4 bases, J shed 8 bases, and the junction held 12 bases outside the gene matches. Germline V gives CDR1 SGHDT, CDR2 YYEEEE. The CDR3 loop spans 14 amino acids. The CDR3 loop reads CASSNPASGTKQYF. As DNA, the CDR3 is TGTGCCAGCAGCAATCCTGCTAGCGGAACCAAGCAGTACTTC.

V gene TRBV6-2 or TRBV6-3 combines with J gene TRBJ1-1, with 7 nucleotides matching TRBD1. V was pared by 1 base and J by 1 base, with 3 bases of the junction left unmatched. The germline V gene has CDR1 MNHEY and CDR2 SVGEGT. This CDR3 is built from 15 residues. The CDR3 DNA reads TGTGCCAGCAGTTACTTTGGGACAGCGAACACTGAAGCTTTCTTT. It specifies CASSYFGTANTEAFF.

The J gene is TRBJ2-5, the V gene TRBV10-3; TRBD1 matches at 10 bases. V lost 5 bases to trimming and J lost 4 bases; unmatched junction nucleotides: 7. This CDR3 comprises 15 residues. CDR1 is ENHRY, CDR2 SYGVKD, per germline. Written as DNA, the CDR3 is TGTGCCATCAGTATGACAGGGGGCGTCGGAGAGACCCAGTACTTC. Amino acids: CAISMTGGVGETQYF.

The chain has TRBV20-1 and TRBJ2-4; 8 bases align to TRBD1. V lost 3 bases and J lost 1; bases outside the gene matches: 8. This CDR3 contains 16 residues. Germline lookup yields CDR1 DFQATT and CDR2 SNEGSKA (reference sequence). The CDR3 reads CSAREDRAWAKNIQYF. CDR3 DNA: TGCAGTGCTAGGGAGGACAGGGCCTGGGCCAAAAACATTCAGTACTTC.

The sample holds many counts of this clonotype. This chain links TRBV30 with TRBJ2-2, with D hard to call. V lost 1 base, J lost 6 bases, and 9 bases lay in between. This CDR3 region has 13 residues. CDR1 and CDR2 (germline): GTSNPN, SVGIG (reference sequence). The CDR3 loop reads CAWSAMGPGELFF. In nucleotides, the CDR3 is TGTGCCTGGAGTGCCATGGGTCCCGGGGAGCTGTTTTTT.

The rearrangement joins TRBV5-5 to TRBJ2-7; D call uncertain. Germline-derived CDR1 and CDR2 are SGHKS and YYEKEE (reference sequence). The CDR3 consists of 14 residues. V lost 1 base to trimming and J lost 4 bases, with 12 bases between them. The CDR3 DNA follows: TGTGCCAGCAGCTTGAGACCGATTCTATACGAGCAGTACTTC. Its protein product is CASSLRPILYEQYF.

This sequence joins TRBV13 and TRBJ2-6; 15 positions agree with TRBD2. Trimming at V came to 5 bases and at J to 0 bases, leaving 5 bases not matched to a gene. The CDR3 consists of 19 residues. Germline loops: CDR1 PRHDT, CDR2 FYEKMQ (reference sequence). The chain's CDR3 is CASSPGLAGGVSGANVLTF. For the CDR3, the DNA is TGTGCCAGCAGCCCGGGACTAGCGGGGGGCGTCTCTGGGGCCAACGTCCTGACTTTC.

About this clonotype itself: A single base separates this from a much larger clone, so it may be a read error. The chain recombines TRBV28 with TRBJ2-2, with TRBD1 identical over 8 bases. Germline CDR1 MDHEN, CDR2 SYDVKM. The CDR3 spans 18 residues. Trimming cost V 7 bases and J 3 bases; bases outside gene matches: 16. The CDR3 loop reads CASTPDRAGYKDTGELFF. The CDR3 nucleotides read TGTGCCAGCACTCCGGACAGGGCGGGCTACAAGGACACCGGGGAGCTGTTTTTT.

Comment on this clonotype: This may arise from a read error, as a much more abundant clone is one base away. The V call is TRBV29-1, the J call TRBJ1-1, with 7 bases that match TRBD1. There are 13 residues in the CDR3. Germline CDR1 SQVTM, CDR2 ANQGSEA. The DNA of the CDR3 is TGCAGCGTTTCCCTACAGGGGAACGCTGAAGCTTTCTTT. Protein sequence: CSVSLQGNAEAFF.

In regard to this clonotype: Since no conserved phenylalanine or tryptophan closes the CDR3, a read error is the likely cause. No DNA is shown, since the ends of the CDR3 on it are uncertain; the CDR3 is the one TCRdb lists. J is TRBJ1-1 and V is TRBV29-1. Per germline, CDR1 SQVTM and CDR2 ANQGSEA. Including both end residues, the CDR3 is 11 amino acids long. The CDR3: CSGGTCTEALL.

This clonotype was observed at least ten times. V gene TRBV7-8 combines with J gene TRBJ2-3, with 9 bases identical to TRBD2. The CDR3 runs 16 residues. From germline, CDR1 is SGHVS and CDR2 FQNEAQ. V lost 3 bases, J lost 1 base, and 5 bases stayed unmatched. Here the CDR3 reads CASSFLTSGRTDTQYF. The DNA for the CDR3 is TGTGCCAGCAGCTTCTTGACTAGCGGACGCACAGATACGCAGTATTTT.

On this clonotype itself: The junction does not match germline at one end; this may be a read error. This sequence joins TRBV28 and TRBJ2-6, with D possibly matching TRBD1 (5 bases). The CDR3 loop spans 13 amino acids. Germline lookup yields CDR1 MDHEN and CDR2 SYDVKM. In DNA, the CDR3 is TGTGCCAGCAAATCCTCTGGGGCCAACGCCCTGTCTTTC. This encodes CASKSSGANALSF.

The CDR3 nucleotides read TGTGCCAGCAGCTTCCCGCCCACATACAATGAGCAGTTCTTC. This encodes CASSFPPTYNEQFF. This rearrangement joins TRBV11-2 to TRBJ2-1; D gene uncertain. The CDR3 is 14 amino acids. Trimming removed 3 bases at V and 4 bases at J, with 10 bases between. Germline values: CDR1 SGHAT, CDR2 FQNNGV.

Details on this clonotype: A much larger clone differs from this one at a single base, so this may be a read error. The chain combines TRBV30 with TRBJ2-1; unclear D gene. Per germline, CDR1 GTSNPN and CDR2 SVGIG (reference sequence). The CDR3 has 13 amino acids. This CDR3 is CAWNPHSYHEQFF. The CDR3 DNA is TGTGCCTGGAATCCCCACTCCTACCATGAGCAGTTCTTC.

CDR3 coding DNA: TGTGCCAGCAGCCCCGGACAGGAGAATCAAGAGACCCAGTACTTC. It specifies CASSPGQENQETQYF. V usage is TRBV3-1 and J usage is TRBJ2-5, with 7 bases aligning to TRBD1. The CDR3 is made up of 15 amino acids. The V gene end was trimmed by 4 bases and the J gene end by 2 bases; junction bases not matched to a gene: 7. Germline-derived CDR1 and CDR2 are LGHDT and YNNKEL (reference sequence).

This clonotype was found many times. The chain carries TRBV7-9 and TRBJ1-1; D gene uncertain. The CDR3 consists of 14 residues. V gave up 3 bases and J gave up 0 bases, with 8 bases separating them. The germline CDR1 and CDR2 sequences are SEHNR and FQNEAQ (reference sequence). The CDR3 loop is CASSFSGLNTEAFF. The CDR3 DNA reads TGTGCCAGCAGCTTTTCGGGGTTGAACACTGAAGCTTTCTTT.

Regarding this clonotype: This likely comes from a read error, as the CDR3 has no conserved phenylalanine or tryptophan at its end. The chain uses TRBV7-9 and TRBJ2-3, with TRBD2 identical over 7 bases. CDR3 length: 15 residues. V was pared by 5 bases and J by 1 base, with 6 bases of the junction left unmatched. The germline CDR1 and CDR2 sequences are SEHNR and FQNEAQ (reference sequence). CDR3 bases: TGTGCCAGCAGCCTGACTAGCCAAGGCACAGATACGCAGTATTGT. This gives the protein CASSLTSQGTDTQYC.

This clonotype was picked up a small number of times. The J gene is TRBJ2-7, the V gene TRBV25-1, with D perhaps TRBD2 (5 bases). Germline CDR1 is MGHDK and CDR2 is SYGVNS. Trimming removed 9 bases from V and 5 bases from J, with 14 bases in between. The CDR3 runs 12 residues. CDR3 region: CASGYGIDEQYF. DNA of the CDR3: TGTGCCAGTGGATACGGGATCGACGAGCAGTACTTC.

The V and J genes are TRBV6-5 and TRBJ2-5; TRBD2 might be the D (6 bases). Trimming pared 5 bases from V and 7 bases from J, leaving 14 bases between. The CDR3 covers 13 residues. The germline CDR1 and CDR2 sequences are MNHEY and SVGAGI. CDR3 nucleotides: TGTGCCAGCAGTCAAGGACCGGAGGGGACCCAGTACTTC. Residues: CASSQGPEGTQYF.

Many counts were recorded for this clonotype. The chain is built from TRBV27 and TRBJ1-4; 7 bases line up with TRBD1. Looked up from germline, CDR1 is MNHEY and CDR2 is SMNVEV (reference sequence). After removal of 0 bases from V and 0 bases from J, the junction contained 1 base not matched to a gene. This CDR3 comprises 16 residues. The CDR3: CASSLSGQTTNEKLFF. CDR3 sequence (DNA): TGTGCCAGCAGTTTATCGGGACAGACAACTAATGAAAAACTGTTTTTT.